Presented here are 31 T cell receptor beta chains from one specimen sequenced in a study of blood T cells in healthy people across ages. PCR was performed a second time for about 6 to 11 cycles using a sample-barcoded 5' primer and a J-beta primer mix. TCRdb called the 5' RACE reads again in MiXCR, with one record for every CDR3 protein. The sample lists about 640,000 distinct CDR3 sequences, approximately 59% occurring once. Sequencing was done on a sample of blood. The receptors stem from a man aged 55 to 70 in good health.

This clonotype has more than one count but fewer than ten. The chain is built from TRBV5-1 and TRBJ1-2; D is undetermined. CDR1 and CDR2 (germline): SGHRS, YFSETQ. Trimming took off 0 bases at V and 3 bases at J, with 9 bases between the two ends. CDR3 length: 14 residues. As DNA, the CDR3 is TGCGCCAGCAGCTTGGTCCGGCCCGACTATGGCTACACCTTC. Its protein product is CASSLVRPDYGYTF.

This clonotype was recorded many times. This chain uses TRBV29-1 with TRBJ2-1; 10 bases align to TRBD1. The CDR3 sequence is 13 residues long. Per germline, CDR1 SQVTM and CDR2 ANQGSEA. The ends lost 3 bases at V and 7 bases at J; junction bases unmatched: 3. In nucleotides, the CDR3 is TGCAGCGTTGATAGGACAGGGGGTAATGAGCAGTTCTTC. Encoded protein: CSVDRTGGNEQFF.

This clonotype was counted a few times. The rearrangement uses TRBV20-1 and TRBJ2-5, with 11 bases aligning to TRBD2. This CDR3 is 16 amino acids long. Germline CDR1 is DFQATT and CDR2 is SNEGSKA (reference sequence). V was clipped by 0 bases and J by 5 bases; unmatched bases: 8. The CDR3 spells CSARDPLAGGPETQYF. The CDR3, as DNA: TGCAGTGCTAGAGATCCTCTAGCGGGGGGCCCGGAGACCCAGTACTTC.

This chain uses TRBV20-1 with TRBJ2-4; 7 bases align to TRBD2. The assigned J gene may be wrong: the sequence end matches TRBJ2-7 better. The germline V gene encodes CDR1 DFQATT and CDR2 SNEGSKA (reference sequence). This CDR3 comprises 13 residues. The CDR3 DNA reads TGCAGTGCTAGATGGTGGGGGGAGGGCGAGCAGTACTTC. This codes for CSARWWGEGEQYF.

This chain links TRBV28 with TRBJ2-5; possible D gene TRBD2, 5 bases. The CDR3 has 13 residues. Per germline, CDR1 MDHEN and CDR2 SYDVKM. The germline V and J ends were trimmed by 8 bases and 4 bases, with 14 bases remaining between them. The CDR3 sequence is CASRPPGIETQYF. For the CDR3, the DNA is TGTGCCAGCCGCCCCCCGGGGATAGAGACCCAGTACTTC.

This chain joins TRBV27 and TRBJ2-1; D gene uncertain. Germline V lookup: CDR1 MNHEY, CDR2 SMNVEV (reference sequence). There are 12 residues in the CDR3. The V and J ends lost 3 bases and 7 bases respectively, with 7 bases between them. Written as DNA, the CDR3 is TGTGCCAGCAGTTTCGGTAGGAATGAGCAGTTCTTC. Its translation: CASSFGRNEQFF.

The rearrangement links TRBV5-1 to TRBJ2-6, with unresolved D. CDR1 and CDR2 from the germline V gene are SGHRS and YFSETQ. Trimming took off 0 bases at V and 1 base at J, with 5 bases between the two ends. The CDR3 is 15 amino acids. The CDR3 is CASSLGFSGANVLTF. CDR3 DNA sequence: TGCGCCAGCAGCTTGGGGTTTTCTGGGGCCAACGTCCTGACTTTC.

V usage is TRBV27 and J usage is TRBJ1-2; 9 bases line up with TRBD1. This CDR3 has 15 amino acids. CDR1 and CDR2 (germline): MNHEY, SMNVEV (reference sequence). The ends lost 6 bases at V and 4 bases at J; junction bases unmatched: 9. The CDR3 sequence: CASSRLGQGGYGYTF. The CDR3 DNA is TGTGCCAGCAGCCGCTTGGGACAGGGAGGCTATGGCTACACCTTC.

This clonotype occurred a few times. The chain has TRBV29-1 and TRBJ2-3; TRBD2 agrees at 7 bases. Germline V CDR1 and CDR2: SQVTM, ANQGSEA. This CDR3 has 12 residues. J was trimmed by 0 bases and V by 8 bases; bases with no gene match: 2. The CDR3 reads CSMGGSTDTQYF. CDR3 DNA: TGCAGCATGGGGGGGAGCACAGATACGCAGTATTTT.

In this sample, this clonotype turned up once. The chain employs TRBV4-2 and TRBJ1-6, with 8 bases identical to TRBD1. CDR1 is LGHNA, CDR2 YNFKEQ, per germline. The CDR3 sequence is 16 residues long. V was clipped by 2 bases and J by 8 bases; unmatched bases: 8. CDR3 protein: CASSQPKGQEDSPLHF. Written as DNA, the CDR3 is TGTGCCAGCAGCCAACCGAAGGGACAGGAAGATTCACCCCTCCACTTT.

This rearrangement joins TRBV5-6 to TRBJ2-1; 7 positions agree with TRBD1. Germline loops: CDR1 SGHDT, CDR2 YYEEEE. This CDR3 has 16 amino acids. Trimming at V came to 0 bases and at J to 6 bases, leaving 9 bases not matched to a gene. The CDR3 DNA is TGTGCCAGCAGCTTGGAGATTATCACAGGGGTCAATGAGCAGTTCTTC. Protein product: CASSLEIITGVNEQFF.

The chain uses TRBV27 and TRBJ2-1; a possible D gene is TRBD2 (5 bases). Germline V lookup: CDR1 MNHEY, CDR2 SMNVEV (reference sequence). With 3 bases removed from V and 1 base from J, the gap between germline ends came to 16 bases. CDR3 length equals 17 residues. CDR3 loop: CASSLLRAPRSYNEQFF. The CDR3 DNA is TGTGCCAGCAGTTTGTTGAGGGCACCCCGTTCCTACAATGAGCAGTTCTTC.

The chain recombines TRBV7-7 with TRBJ2-1; TRBD2 agrees at 8 bases. The CDR3 sequence is 18 residues long. Looked up from germline, CDR1 is SSHAT and CDR2 is FNYEAQ (reference sequence). With 1 base clipped from V and 3 bases from J, the junction kept 11 bases outside the gene matches. CDR3 residues: CASSLVPGGSKGYNEQFF. The CDR3 bases are TGTGCCAGCAGCTTAGTTCCGGGAGGGAGTAAAGGCTACAATGAGCAGTTCTTC.

This clonotype was detected only once. The CDR3 nucleotides are TGCGCCAGCAGCTTCCAAGCGGGGGTTGCAGATACGCAGTATTTT. As protein: CASSFQAGVADTQYF. This chain connects TRBV5-1 to TRBJ2-3; 8 nucleotides line up with TRBD2. Germline trimming cut 2 bases from V and 4 bases from J; bases unmatched to any gene: 6. Germline V gene lookup returns CDR1 SGHRS and CDR2 YFSETQ. There are 15 residues in the CDR3.

This clonotype was recorded many times. V and J are TRBV5-1 and TRBJ1-5, with D perhaps TRBD1 (5 bases). Germline CDR1 is SGHRS and CDR2 is YFSETQ. CDR3 length: 15 amino acids. V was cut by 4 bases and J by 6 bases, with 17 bases left in between. The CDR3 DNA reads TGCGCCAGCAGCCTCTCGGCGGGGGTTGGTCAGCCCCAGCATTTT. Its protein is CASSLSAGVGQPQHF.

V and J are TRBV20-1 and TRBJ1-2; D perhaps matches TRBD1 (6 bases). There are 16 residues in the CDR3. Germline V gives CDR1 DFQATT, CDR2 SNEGSKA (reference sequence). The V end lost 3 bases, the J end lost 0 bases, and 17 bases lay between the germline ends. The CDR3 DNA reads TGCAGTGCTAGGGCCCGTGGGGGGCAAGCTAACTATGGCTACACCTTC. The encoded protein is CSARARGGQANYGYTF.

The chain recombines TRBV20-1 with TRBJ2-1; 9 nucleotides match TRBD2. Germline CDR1 DFQATT, CDR2 SNEGSKA (reference sequence). V lost 4 bases and J lost 0; bases outside the gene matches: 16. The CDR3 runs to 19 residues. The CDR3 DNA reads as TGCAGTGCTACTGGCTCTGGAGCGGGGGGCCTCCGCTCCTACAATGAGCAGTTCTTC. It is translated as CSATGSGAGGLRSYNEQFF.

This clonotype was recorded many times. The chain has TRBV20-1 and TRBJ2-5, with D possibly matching TRBD2 (6 bases). The CDR3 runs to 12 residues. The germline V gene encodes CDR1 DFQATT and CDR2 SNEGSKA (reference sequence). Trimming shortened V by 6 bases and J by 4 bases, and 12 bases separated the two germline ends. The CDR3 nucleotides read TGCAGTGCCCCAAGAGCGGGAGAGACCCAGTACTTC. Protein sequence: CSAPRAGETQYF.

This chain connects TRBV20-1 to TRBJ2-3; 9 positions match TRBD1. The CDR3 runs to 12 residues. The germline V gene encodes CDR1 DFQATT and CDR2 SNEGSKA (reference sequence). The junction had 6 bases not matched to a gene; V was cut back by 5 bases and J by 9 bases. The CDR3 coding sequence is TGCAGTGCTCTTCAGGGACAGGGCACGCAGTATTTT. Translating gives CSALQGQGTQYF.

This clonotype has only a few counts. The V call is TRBV20-1, the J call TRBJ1-4, with D perhaps TRBD1 (6 bases). This CDR3 has 16 amino acids. Germline CDR1 is DFQATT and CDR2 is SNEGSKA (reference sequence). V gave up 0 bases and J gave up 0 bases, with 11 bases separating them. The CDR3 DNA is TGCAGTGCTAGAGATTGGACAGCTGCAACTAATGAAAAACTGTTTTTT. Translating gives CSARDWTAATNEKLFF.

The chain couples TRBV28 to TRBJ2-4, with 8 bases that match TRBD2. The ends lost 4 bases at V and 6 bases at J; junction bases unmatched: 5. CDR3 length: 14 amino acids. CDR1 MDHEN and CDR2 SYDVKM come from the germline V gene. CDR3 DNA: TGTGCCAGCAGTTCCCGGGGGGGCGGAAACATTCAGTACTTC. Its translation is CASSSRGGGNIQYF.

V usage is TRBV18 and J usage is TRBJ2-1; the match to TRBD2 covers 9 bases. TRBJ2-7 explains the end of the DNA better; the J call may be wrong. This CDR3 region has 18 residues. The germline V gene encodes CDR1 KGHSH and CDR2 LQKENI. The CDR3 reads CASSPLPAGGTSYNEQYF. DNA for the CDR3: TGTGCCAGCTCACCCCTGCCGGCGGGGGGGACCTCCTACAATGAGCAGTACTTC.

CDR3: CASSLVGGQGLSYEQYF. The DNA of the CDR3 is TGTGCCAGCAGCTTAGTGGGGGGACAAGGCTTGTCCTACGAGCAGTACTTC. This chain uses TRBV11-2 with TRBJ2-7; D could derive from TRBD1 or TRBD2 (6 bases each). The CDR3 loop spans 17 amino acids. Germline V gene data show CDR1 as SGHAT and CDR2 as FQNNGV. The V and J ends lost 1 base and 1 base respectively, with 17 bases between them.

This chain connects TRBV9 to TRBJ2-1; TRBD2 aligns across 10 bases. Per the germline V gene, CDR1 is SGDLS and CDR2 is YYNGEE. V dropped 0 bases and J dropped 7; count of bases not matched to a gene: 4. The CDR3 runs to 15 residues. CDR3: CASSVGTSGWNEQFF. CDR3 coding DNA: TGTGCCAGCAGCGTAGGGACTAGCGGTTGGAATGAGCAGTTCTTC.

This clonotype was observed once. The chain couples TRBV20-1 to TRBJ2-5, with 9 bases aligning to TRBD1. Germline V gives CDR1 DFQATT, CDR2 SNEGSKA (reference sequence). The V segment lost 8 bases and the J segment 2 bases; nucleotides outside the gene matches: 9. The CDR3 has 14 amino acids. The CDR3 bases are TGCAGTTCCTACCCGACAGGGGGGCAAGAGACCCAGTACTTC. It translates to CSSYPTGGQETQYF.

The chain couples TRBV29-1 to TRBJ2-1, with 8 bases fitting TRBD2. CDR3 length equals 15 residues. J was trimmed by 8 bases and V by 6 bases; bases with no gene match: 15. Looked up from germline, CDR1 is SQVTM and CDR2 is ANQGSEA. CDR3 DNA: TGCAGCGTGGCCCCCGCGGGGCGGGGGGCCCATGAGCAGTTCTTC. This gives the protein CSVAPAGRGAHEQFF.

V is TRBV20-1 and J is TRBJ2-5; 10 bases are a match to TRBD2. In germline, CDR1 is DFQATT, CDR2 SNEGSKA (reference sequence). With 1 base clipped from V and 2 bases from J, the junction kept 4 bases outside the gene matches. The CDR3 loop spans 15 amino acids. CDR3 sequence: CSARGPSGGQETQYF. Written as DNA, the CDR3 is TGCAGTGCTAGAGGTCCTAGCGGGGGACAAGAGACCCAGTACTTC.

The gene calls are TRBV7-2 and TRBJ1-1; 8 nucleotides agree with TRBD1. The trim removed 5 bases at V and 0 bases at J, leaving 2 bases unmatched. Germline CDR1 and CDR2: SGHTA and FQGNSA. The CDR3 length is 14 residues. CDR3 protein: CTSSRDRLNTEAFF. CDR3 nucleotide sequence: TGTACCAGCAGCCGGGACAGGTTGAACACTGAAGCTTTCTTT. Filled out from reference TRBV7-2 and TRBJ1-1, the complete variable domain reads GAGVSQSPSNKVTEKGKDVELRCDPISGHTALYWYRQSLGQGLEFLIYFQGNSAPDKSGLPSDRFSAERTGGSVSTLTIQRTQQEDSAVYLCTSSRDRLNTEAFFGQGTRLTVV.

The chain joins TRBV23-1 to TRBJ2-4; perhaps TRBD1 as D (6 bases). The DNA end is more similar to TRBJ2-7, so the J call may be wrong. TRBV23-1 is identified as an open reading frame with a role that is uncertain. This CDR3 is 15 amino acids long. The CDR3 bases are TGCGCCAGCAGTCACCTCAGGGGCCTGAACTACGAGCAGTACTTC. It is translated as CASSHLRGLNYEQYF.

The chain is built from TRBV10-3 and TRBJ1-2, with D perhaps matching TRBD1 (6 bases). This CDR3 has 14 residues. V lost 8 bases and J 6 bases, leaving 19 bases between the germline ends. CDR1 is ENHRY, CDR2 SYGVKD, per germline. CDR3 protein: CAIHPGASSDGYTF. CDR3 coding DNA: TGTGCCATCCACCCAGGGGCCTCGAGCGATGGCTACACCTTC.

This sequence joins TRBV12-3 or TRBV12-4 and TRBJ2-3; no firm D call. Trimming removed 3 bases at V and 1 base at J, with 5 bases between. CDR3 size: 13 residues. CDR3 loop: CASSLFGTDTQYF. The CDR3 nucleotides are TGTGCCAGCAGTTTGTTTGGCACAGATACGCAGTATTTT.